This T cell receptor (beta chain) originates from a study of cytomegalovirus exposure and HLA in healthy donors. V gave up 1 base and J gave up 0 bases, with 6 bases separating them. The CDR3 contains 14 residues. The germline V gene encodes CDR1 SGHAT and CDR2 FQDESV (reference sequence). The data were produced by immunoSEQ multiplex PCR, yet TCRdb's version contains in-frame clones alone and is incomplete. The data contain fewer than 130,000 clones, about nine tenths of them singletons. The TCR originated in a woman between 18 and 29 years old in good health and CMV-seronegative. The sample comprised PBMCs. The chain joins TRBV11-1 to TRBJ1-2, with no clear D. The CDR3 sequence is CASSLDRANYGYTF. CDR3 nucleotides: TGTGCCAGCAGCTTAGATCGAGCTAACTATGGCTACACCTTC.